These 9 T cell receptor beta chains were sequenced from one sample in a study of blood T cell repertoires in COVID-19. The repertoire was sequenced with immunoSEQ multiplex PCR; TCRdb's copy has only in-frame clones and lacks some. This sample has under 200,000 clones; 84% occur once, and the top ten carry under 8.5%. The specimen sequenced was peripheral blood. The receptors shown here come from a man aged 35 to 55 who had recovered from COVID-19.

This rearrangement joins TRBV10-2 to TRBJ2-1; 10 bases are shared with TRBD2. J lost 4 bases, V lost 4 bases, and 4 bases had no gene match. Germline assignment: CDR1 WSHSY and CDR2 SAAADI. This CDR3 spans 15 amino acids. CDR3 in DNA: TGCGCCAGCAGTGCTAGCGGGGGTCGATACAATGAGCAGTTCTTC. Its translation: CASSASGGRYNEQFF.

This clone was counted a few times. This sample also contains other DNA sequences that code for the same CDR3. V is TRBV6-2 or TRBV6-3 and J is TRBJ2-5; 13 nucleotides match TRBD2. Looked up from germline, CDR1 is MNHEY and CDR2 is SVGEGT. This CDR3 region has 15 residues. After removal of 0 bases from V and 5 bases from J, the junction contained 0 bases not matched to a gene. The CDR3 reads CASSYSTSGGETQYF. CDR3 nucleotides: TGTGCCAGCAGTTACTCGACTAGCGGGGGGGAGACCCAGTACTTC.

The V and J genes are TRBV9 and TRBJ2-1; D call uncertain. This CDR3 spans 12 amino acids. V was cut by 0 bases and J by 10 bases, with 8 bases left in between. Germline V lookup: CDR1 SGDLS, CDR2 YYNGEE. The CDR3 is CASSVVGREQFF. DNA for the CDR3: TGTGCCAGCAGCGTAGTGGGCAGAGAGCAGTTCTTC.

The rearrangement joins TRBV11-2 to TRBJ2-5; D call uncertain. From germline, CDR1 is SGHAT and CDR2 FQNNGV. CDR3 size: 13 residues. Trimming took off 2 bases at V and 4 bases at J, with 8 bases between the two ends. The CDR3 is CASSLRVRETQYF. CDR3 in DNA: TGTGCCAGCAGCTTACGGGTGCGAGAGACCCAGTACTTC.

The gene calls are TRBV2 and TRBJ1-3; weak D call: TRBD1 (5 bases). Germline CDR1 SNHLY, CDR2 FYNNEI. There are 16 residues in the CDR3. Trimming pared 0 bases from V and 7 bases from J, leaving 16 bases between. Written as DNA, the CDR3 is TGTGCCAGCAGTGAAGCGCTTGACTGGGAGGGGAACACCATATATTTT. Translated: CASSEALDWEGNTIYF.

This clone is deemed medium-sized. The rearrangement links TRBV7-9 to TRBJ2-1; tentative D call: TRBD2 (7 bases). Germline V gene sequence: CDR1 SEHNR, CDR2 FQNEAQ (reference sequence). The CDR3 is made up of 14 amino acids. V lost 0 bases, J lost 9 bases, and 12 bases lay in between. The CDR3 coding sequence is TGTGCCAGCAGCTTAGCGGGGGGGCCCAGTGAGCAGTTCTTC. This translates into CASSLAGGPSEQFF.

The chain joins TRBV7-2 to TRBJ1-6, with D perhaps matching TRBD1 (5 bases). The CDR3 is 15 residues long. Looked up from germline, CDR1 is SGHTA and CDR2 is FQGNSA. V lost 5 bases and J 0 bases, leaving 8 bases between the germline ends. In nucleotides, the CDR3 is TGTGCCAGCAGCGACAGCCACTCCTATAATTCACCCCTCCACTTT. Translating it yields CASSDSHSYNSPLHF.

Here the CDR3 reads CASSLSNYGYTF. CDR3 in DNA: TGTGCCAGCTCCCTCTCTAACTATGGCTACACCTTC. The chain couples TRBV7-9 to TRBJ1-2; D is undetermined. Germline V lookup: CDR1 SEHNR, CDR2 FQNEAQ (reference sequence). The CDR3 covers 12 residues. Trimming stripped 8 bases from V and 0 bases from J, with 7 bases between.

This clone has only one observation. The CDR3 nucleotides read TGTGCCAGCAATTACGGGGCTAATGAAAAACTGTTTTTT. This gives the protein CASNYGANEKLFF. The rearrangement uses TRBV25-1 and TRBJ1-4; D is uncertain. The CDR3 runs 13 residues. V was shortened by 7 bases and J by 3 bases, with 9 bases between the two germline ends. The germline CDR1 and CDR2 sequences are MGHDK and SYGVNS.